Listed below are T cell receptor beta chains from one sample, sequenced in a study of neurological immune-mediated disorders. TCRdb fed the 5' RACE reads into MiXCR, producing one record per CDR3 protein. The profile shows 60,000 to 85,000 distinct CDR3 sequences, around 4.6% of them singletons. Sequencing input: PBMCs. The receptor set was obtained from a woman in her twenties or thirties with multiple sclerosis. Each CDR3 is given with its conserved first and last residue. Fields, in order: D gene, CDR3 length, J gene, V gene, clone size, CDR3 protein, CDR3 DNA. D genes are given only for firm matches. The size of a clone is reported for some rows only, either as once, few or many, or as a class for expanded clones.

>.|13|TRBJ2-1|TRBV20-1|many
CSANIPLRNEQFF
TGCAGTGCTAACATCCCCTTGCGGAATGAGCAGTTCTTC
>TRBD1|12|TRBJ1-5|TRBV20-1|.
CSASGQGATRHF
TGCAGTGCTAGTGGACAGGGGGCCACTCGGCATTTT
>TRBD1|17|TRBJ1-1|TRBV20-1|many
CSASHTRDRVIDTEAFF
TGCAGTGCTAGTCATACTCGGGACAGGGTGATCGACACTGAAGCTTTCTTT
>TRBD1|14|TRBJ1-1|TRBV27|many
CASCPGGLNTEAFF
TGTGCCAGCTGCCCAGGGGGTCTGAACACTGAAGCTTTCTTT
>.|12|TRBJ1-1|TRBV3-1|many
CASSVGGAEAFF
TGTGCCAGCAGCGTAGGGGGGGCTGAAGCTTTCTTT
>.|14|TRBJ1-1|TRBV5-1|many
CASSSQGGGTEAFF
TGCGCCAGCAGCTCTCAGGGTGGCGGCACTGAAGCTTTCTTT
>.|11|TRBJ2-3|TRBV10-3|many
CATTIGDTQYF
TGTGCCACCACAATAGGGGATACGCAGTATTTT
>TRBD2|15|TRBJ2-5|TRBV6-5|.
CASSLAGRQGETQYF
TGTGCCAGCAGTTTAGCGGGGAGGCAGGGAGAGACCCAGTACTTC
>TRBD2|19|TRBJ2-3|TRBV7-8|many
CASRSSRGLAGTDTDTQYF
TGTGCCAGCAGATCCTCCCGGGGACTAGCGGGGACTGACACAGATACGCAGTATTTT
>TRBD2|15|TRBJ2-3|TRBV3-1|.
CASSPGTSGSYTQYF
TGTGCCAGCAGCCCCGGGACTAGCGGGAGCTATACGCAGTATTTT
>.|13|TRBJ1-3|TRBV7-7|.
CASSLGNGNTIYF
TGTGCCAGCAGCTTGGGGAATGGAAACACCATATATTTT
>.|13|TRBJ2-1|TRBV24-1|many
CATSDLGLDEQFF
TGTGCCACCAGTGATTTGGGTTTGGATGAGCAGTTCTTC
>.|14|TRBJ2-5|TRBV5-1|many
CASRQGSYQETQYF
TGCGCCAGCAGGCAAGGCTCGTATCAAGAGACCCAGTACTTC
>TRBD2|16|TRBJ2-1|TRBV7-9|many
CASSQQGLVSYNEQFF
TGTGCCAGCAGCCAACAAGGACTAGTTTCCTACAATGAGCAGTTCTTC
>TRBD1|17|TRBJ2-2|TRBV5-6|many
CASSKFRTGPNTGELFF
TGTGCCAGCAGTAAATTTCGGACAGGCCCGAACACCGGGGAGCTGTTTTTT
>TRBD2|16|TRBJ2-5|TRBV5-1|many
CASSFASGRSEETQYF
TGCGCCAGCAGCTTCGCTAGCGGGAGATCTGAGGAGACCCAGTACTTC
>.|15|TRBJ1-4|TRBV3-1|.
CASSQGIGPNEKLFF
TGTGCCAGCAGCCAAGGGATCGGGCCTAATGAAAAACTGTTTTTT
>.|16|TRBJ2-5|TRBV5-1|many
CASSTGPTSYQETQYF
TGCGCCAGCAGCACGGGACCTACTAGCTACCAAGAGACCCAGTACTTC
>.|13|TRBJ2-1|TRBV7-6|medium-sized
CASSLFSGNEQFF
TGTGCCAGCAGCTTATTCAGTGGGAATGAGCAGTTCTTC
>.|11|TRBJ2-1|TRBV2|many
CASKYHNEQFF
TGTGCCAGCAAATATCACAATGAGCAGTTCTTC
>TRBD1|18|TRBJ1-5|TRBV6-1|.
CASSELGQGRSSNQPQHF
TGTGCCAGCAGTGAATTAGGACAGGGGCGATCGAGCAATCAGCCCCAGCATTTT
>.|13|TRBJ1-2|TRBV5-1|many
CASSRDVDYGYTF
TGCGCCAGCAGCCGCGACGTCGACTATGGCTACACCTTC
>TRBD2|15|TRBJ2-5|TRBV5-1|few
CASNRLAGDGETQYF
TGCGCCAGCAATAGACTAGCGGGAGATGGTGAGACCCAGTACTTC
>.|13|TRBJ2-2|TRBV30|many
CAWSIMNTGELFF
TGTGCCTGGTCAATCATGAACACCGGGGAGCTGTTTTTT
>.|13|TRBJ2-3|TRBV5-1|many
CASNTGSTDTQYF
TGCGCCAGCAACACAGGGTCCACAGATACGCAGTATTTT
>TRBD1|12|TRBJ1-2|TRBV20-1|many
CSAPAQGGGYTF
TGCAGTGCCCCGGCTCAGGGGGGAGGCTACACCTTC
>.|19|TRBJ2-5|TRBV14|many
CASSHYGQRGRGIQETQYF
TGTGCCAGCAGCCATTACGGACAAAGAGGTCGGGGGATCCAAGAGACCCAGTACTTC
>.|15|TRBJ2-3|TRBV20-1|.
CSARAGQGGTDTQYF
TGCAGTGCTAGAGCGGGGCAGGGAGGAACAGATACGCAGTATTTT
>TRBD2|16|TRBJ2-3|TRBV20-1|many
CSARATSGRNTDTQYF
TGCAGTGCTCGGGCCACTAGCGGGAGAAACACAGATACGCAGTATTTT
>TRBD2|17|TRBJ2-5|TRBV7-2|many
CASSYLSAGGAAETQYF
TGTGCCAGCAGCTACCTCTCGGCCGGGGGGGCCGCGGAGACCCAGTACTTC
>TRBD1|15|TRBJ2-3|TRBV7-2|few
CASSLDGTALDTQYF
TGTGCCAGCAGCTTAGACGGGACAGCCTTAGATACGCAGTATTTT
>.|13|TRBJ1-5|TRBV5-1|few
CASSLDQGQPQHF
TGCGCCAGCAGCTTGGATCAAGGTCAGCCCCAGCATTTT
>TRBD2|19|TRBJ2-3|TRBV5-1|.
CASSLALAGGTGFPDTQYF
TGCGCCAGCAGCTTGGCTTTAGCGGGAGGGACGGGCTTCCCAGATACGCAGTATTTT
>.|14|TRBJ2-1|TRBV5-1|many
CASSLSRVQGEQFF
TGCGCCAGCAGCTTGAGTAGGGTGCAAGGTGAGCAGTTCTTC
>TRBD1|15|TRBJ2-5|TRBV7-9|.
CASSPQTGGIETQYF
TGTGCCAGCAGCCCCCAGACAGGGGGCATAGAGACCCAGTACTTC
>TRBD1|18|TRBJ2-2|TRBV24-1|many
CATSDLYPGQGETGELFF
TGTGCCACCAGTGATTTGTATCCGGGACAGGGCGAAACCGGGGAGCTGTTTTTT
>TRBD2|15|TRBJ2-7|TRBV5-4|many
CASSLGSGISGEQYF
TGTGCCAGCAGCTTGGGTAGCGGGATCTCGGGGGAGCAGTACTTC
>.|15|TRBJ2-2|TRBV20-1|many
CSARDAGLDTGELFF
TGCAGTGCTAGAGATGCAGGGTTGGACACCGGGGAGCTGTTTTTT
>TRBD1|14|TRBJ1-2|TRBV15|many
CATSITGGNYGYTF
TGTGCCACCAGCATAACAGGGGGGAACTATGGCTACACCTTC
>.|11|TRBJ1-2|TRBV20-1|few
CSAREGSGYTF
TGCAGTGCTAGAGAAGGGTCTGGCTACACCTTC
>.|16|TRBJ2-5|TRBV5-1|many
CASRFAELVHQETQYF
TGCGCCAGCAGATTTGCGGAATTGGTCCACCAAGAGACCCAGTACTTC
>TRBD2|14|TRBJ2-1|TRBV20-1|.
CSASQGLAVNEQFF
TGCAGTGCTAGCCAGGGACTAGCGGTCAATGAGCAGTTCTTC
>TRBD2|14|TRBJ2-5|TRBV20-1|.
CSAEGDYGEETQYF
TGCAGTGCTGAAGGGGACTATGGGGAAGAGACCCAGTACTTC
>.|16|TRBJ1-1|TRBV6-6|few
CASSYLGSRMNTEAFF
TGTGCCAGCAGTTATTTGGGCAGTCGAATGAACACTGAAGCTTTCTTT
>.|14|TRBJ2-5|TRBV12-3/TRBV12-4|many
CASSKQFGQETQYF
TGTGCCAGCAGCAAACAATTCGGGCAAGAGACCCAGTACTTC
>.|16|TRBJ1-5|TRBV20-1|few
CSARDSGAGTNKTQNF
TGCAGTGCTAGAGATTCGGGGGCAGGGACTAATAAGACCCAGAATTTT
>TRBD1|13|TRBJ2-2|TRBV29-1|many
CSVDPQGAGELFF
TGCAGCGTCGACCCCCAGGGGGCCGGGGAGCTGTTTTTT
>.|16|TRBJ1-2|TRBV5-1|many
CASSRGLDKSNYGYTF
TGCGCCAGCAGCAGAGGACTGGACAAATCTAATTATGGCTACACCTTC
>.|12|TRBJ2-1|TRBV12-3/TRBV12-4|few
CASSFPHNEQFF
TGTGCCAGCAGTTTCCCACACAATGAGCAGTTCTTC
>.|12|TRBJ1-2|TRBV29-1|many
CSVGGEGDGYTF
TGCAGCGTTGGGGGAGAAGGGGATGGCTACACCTTC